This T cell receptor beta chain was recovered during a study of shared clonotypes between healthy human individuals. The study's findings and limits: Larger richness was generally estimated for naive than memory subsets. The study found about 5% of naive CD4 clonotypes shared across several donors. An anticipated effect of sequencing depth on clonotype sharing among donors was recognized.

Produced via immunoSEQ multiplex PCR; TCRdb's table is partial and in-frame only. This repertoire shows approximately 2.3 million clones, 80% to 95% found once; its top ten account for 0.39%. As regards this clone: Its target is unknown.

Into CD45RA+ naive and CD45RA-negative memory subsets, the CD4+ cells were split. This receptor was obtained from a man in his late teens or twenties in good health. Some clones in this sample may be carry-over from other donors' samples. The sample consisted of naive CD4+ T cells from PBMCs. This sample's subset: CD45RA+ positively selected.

CDR3 DNA sequence: TGTGCCACCAGCAGAGATACCGGCCAGGGCAACTATGGCTACACCTTC. Translating gives CATSRDTGQGNYGYTF. The J gene is TRBJ1-2, the V gene TRBV15; D may be TRBD1 (5 bases). This CDR3 contains 16 residues. In germline, CDR1 is LNHNV, CDR2 YYDKDF (reference sequence). V gave up 0 bases and J gave up 2 bases, with 13 bases separating them.